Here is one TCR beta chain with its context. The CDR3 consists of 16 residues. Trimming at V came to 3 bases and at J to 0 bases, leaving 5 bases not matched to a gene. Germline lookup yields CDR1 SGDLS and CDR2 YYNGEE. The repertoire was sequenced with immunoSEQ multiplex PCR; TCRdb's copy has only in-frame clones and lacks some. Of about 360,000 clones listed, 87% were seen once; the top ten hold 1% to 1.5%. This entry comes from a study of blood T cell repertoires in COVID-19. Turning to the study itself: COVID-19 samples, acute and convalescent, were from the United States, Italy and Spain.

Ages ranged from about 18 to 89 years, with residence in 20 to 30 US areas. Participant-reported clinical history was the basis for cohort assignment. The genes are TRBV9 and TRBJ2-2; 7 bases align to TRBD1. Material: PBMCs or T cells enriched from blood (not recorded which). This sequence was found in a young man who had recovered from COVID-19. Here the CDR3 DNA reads TGTGCCAGCAGCGGCCGGGACAGCCCGAACACCGGGGAGCTGTTTTTT. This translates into CASSGRDSPNTGELFF.